This is a list of T cell receptor beta chains from one sample in a study of human T cells and chemical hapten exposure. A single record per CDR3 protein comes from TCRdb applying MiXCR to the reads. Among 95,000 to 150,000 distinct CDR3 sequences, over 7% were seen once, and the ten largest hold approximately 1.5%. The sequenced sample consisted of whole blood. All receptors derive from a human donor in good health. Some clones in this sample may be carry-over from other donors' samples. Each CDR3 is given without its conserved first and last residue.

cdr3_aa	v_call	j_call
ASSPPAARNTEAF	TRBV18	TRBJ1-1
ASTLRDRIQETQY	TRBV2	TRBJ2-5
ASSQERPTSGSYNEQF	TRBV3-1	TRBJ2-1
SARDKDGQETQY	TRBV20-1	TRBJ2-5
ASSPPLVGGDYGYT	TRBV7-9	TRBJ1-2
ASNAGVVDTQY	TRBV6-5	TRBJ2-3
ASSSQVNMNTEAF	TRBV6-1	TRBJ1-1
ASSSTSGRGTDTQY	TRBV7-9	TRBJ2-3
ASSQTRSTDTQY	TRBV5-1	TRBJ2-3
ASSLDGTSTDTQY	TRBV7-2	TRBJ2-3
ATSDHLGGTGNEQF	TRBV24-1	TRBJ2-1
ASSLSRDNEQF	TRBV27	TRBJ2-1
ASSAEGGNYNEQF	TRBV2	TRBJ2-1
SARRDTQETQY	TRBV20-1	TRBJ2-5
ASSLRPELPRDTQY	TRBV7-6	TRBJ2-3
ASSLGSASSYNEQF	TRBV7-9	TRBJ2-1
ASSYSRTSSTDTQY	TRBV6-5	TRBJ2-3
ASSQGRTGNTEAF	TRBV3-1	TRBJ1-1
ASSPLRQGNTEAF	TRBV7-9	TRBJ1-1
ASSWSSGNTYEQY	TRBV6-2/TRBV6-3	TRBJ2-7
ASSLAQTSGGTDTQY	TRBV7-6	TRBJ2-3
ASSKCETGRRNEKLF	TRBV21-1	TRBJ1-4
ASSPRDRGTEAF	TRBV12-3/TRBV12-4	TRBJ1-1
ATSRVRRGSGYGYT	TRBV15	TRBJ1-2
ASSQEWGFPTDTQY	TRBV3-1	TRBJ2-3
SARDHIGASNEQY	TRBV20-1	TRBJ2-7
ASSLMLLAGEETQY	TRBV7-9	TRBJ2-5
ASSMDGLPGYT	TRBV7-9	TRBJ1-2
SVVQGTVINTEAF	TRBV29-1	TRBJ1-1
ASSDRDSHTEAF	TRBV12-3/TRBV12-4	TRBJ1-1
ASSYSPSGGISYEQY	TRBV6-5	TRBJ2-7
ASSMTGRASPLH	TRBV12-3/TRBV12-4	TRBJ1-6
ASNTWTGDTGELF	TRBV27	TRBJ2-2
ASSRTSGGVSADTQY	TRBV7-9	TRBJ2-3
ASSPERAIDSPLH	TRBV5-4	TRBJ1-6
SALRGQGGNQPQH	TRBV20-1	TRBJ1-5
AISEAASSNEQF	TRBV10-3	TRBJ2-1
ASSILLQGAYNEQF	TRBV6-6	TRBJ2-1
ASKRTGELF	TRBV7-9	TRBJ2-2
ASSLDFTDTYEQY	TRBV5-1	TRBJ2-7
ASSDLTDTQY	TRBV27	TRBJ2-3
SAREGGPDTQY	TRBV20-1	TRBJ2-3